This T cell receptor (beta chain) emerged from a study of shared clonotypes between healthy human individuals. Assay execution proceeded at the deep level. Profiled with immunoSEQ multiplex PCR; TCRdb holds only in-frame clones, not every one. The data hold about 1 million clones, with about four fifths observed a single time. There are 13 residues in the CDR3. Between the trimmed V and J ends, which lost 7 bases and 3 bases, there was a span of 13 bases. CDR1 SQVTM and CDR2 ANQGSEA come from the germline V gene. The material sequenced was memory CD4+ T cells from PBMCs. Documented subset: CD45RA-negative fraction. This TCR derives from a man between 18 and 29 years old in good health. Some clones in this sample may be carry-over from other donors' samples. This sequence joins TRBV29-1 and TRBJ2-1; unclear D gene. DNA of the CDR3: TGCAGCGCCACACGCGGCAGCTACAATGAGCAGTTCTTC. As protein: CSATRGSYNEQFF.